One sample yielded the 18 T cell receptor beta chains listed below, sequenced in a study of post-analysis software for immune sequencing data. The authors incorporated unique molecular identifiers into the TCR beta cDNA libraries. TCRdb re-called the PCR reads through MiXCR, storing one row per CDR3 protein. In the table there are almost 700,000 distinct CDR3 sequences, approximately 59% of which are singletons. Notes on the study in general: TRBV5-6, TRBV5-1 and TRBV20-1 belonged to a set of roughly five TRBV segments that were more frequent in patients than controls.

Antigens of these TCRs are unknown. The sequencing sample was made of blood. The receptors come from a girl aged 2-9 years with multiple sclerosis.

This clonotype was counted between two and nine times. This CDR3 reads CASSATGGRTNEQFF. DNA of the CDR3: TGCGCCAGCAGTGCGACGGGGGGGAGAACAAATGAGCAGTTCTTC. The V gene is TRBV10-2, the J gene TRBJ2-1; 8 positions agree with TRBD2. Germline V lookup: CDR1 WSHSY, CDR2 SAAADI. Germline trimming cut 4 bases from V and 7 bases from J; bases unmatched to any gene: 9. This CDR3 contains 15 residues.

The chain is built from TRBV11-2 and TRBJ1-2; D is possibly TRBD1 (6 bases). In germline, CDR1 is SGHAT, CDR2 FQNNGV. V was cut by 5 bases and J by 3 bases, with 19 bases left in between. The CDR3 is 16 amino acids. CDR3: CASSQPGGLADYGYTF. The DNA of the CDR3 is TGTGCCAGCAGCCAGCCGGGGGGGCTTGCGGACTATGGCTACACCTTC.

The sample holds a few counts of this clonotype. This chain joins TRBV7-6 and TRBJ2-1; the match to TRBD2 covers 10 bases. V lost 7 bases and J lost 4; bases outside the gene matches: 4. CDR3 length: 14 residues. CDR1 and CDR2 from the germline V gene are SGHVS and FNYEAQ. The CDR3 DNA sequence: TGTGCCAGCAAACTAGCGGGAACGTACAATGAGCAGTTCTTC. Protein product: CASKLAGTYNEQFF.

CDR3 nucleotides: TGTGCCAGCAGTGTTAGCGGATTTCAAGAGACCCAGTACTTC. Translating it yields CASSVSGFQETQYF. V gene TRBV12-3 or TRBV12-4 combines with J gene TRBJ2-5, with D perhaps matching TRBD2 (6 bases). Trimming took off 5 bases at V and 2 bases at J, with 12 bases between the two ends. The CDR3 contains 14 residues.

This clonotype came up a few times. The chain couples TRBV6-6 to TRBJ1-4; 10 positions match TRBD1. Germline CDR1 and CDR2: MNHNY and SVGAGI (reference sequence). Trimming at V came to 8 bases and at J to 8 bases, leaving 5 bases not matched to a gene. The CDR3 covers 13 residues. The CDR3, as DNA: TGTGCCAGCTCGGGACAGGGGAAGGAAAAACTGTTTTTT. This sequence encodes CASSGQGKEKLFF.

CDR3 sequence: CSARARALPTGRLYNEQFF. The CDR3 nucleotides are TGCAGTGCTAGGGCCCGGGCCTTGCCGACGGGGCGGTTGTACAATGAGCAGTTCTTC. This chain joins TRBV20-1 and TRBJ2-1; D may correspond to TRBD1 or TRBD2 (5 bases each). CDR1 and CDR2 (germline): DFQATT, SNEGSKA (reference sequence). CDR3 length equals 19 residues. V gave up 3 bases and J gave up 4 bases, with 28 bases separating them.

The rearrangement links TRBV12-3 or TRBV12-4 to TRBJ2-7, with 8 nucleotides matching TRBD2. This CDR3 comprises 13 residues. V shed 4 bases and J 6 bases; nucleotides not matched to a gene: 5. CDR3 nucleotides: TGTGCCAGCAGTTCTGGACTAGCCGTCGAGCAGTACTTC. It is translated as CASSSGLAVEQYF.

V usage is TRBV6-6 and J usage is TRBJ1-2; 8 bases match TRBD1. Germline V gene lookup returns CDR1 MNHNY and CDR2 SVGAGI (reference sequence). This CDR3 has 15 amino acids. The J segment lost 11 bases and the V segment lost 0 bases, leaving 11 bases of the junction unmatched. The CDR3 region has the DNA TGTGCCAGCAGTTACTCGGAGACAGGGGCGGAGATTTACACCTTC. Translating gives CASSYSETGAEIYTF.

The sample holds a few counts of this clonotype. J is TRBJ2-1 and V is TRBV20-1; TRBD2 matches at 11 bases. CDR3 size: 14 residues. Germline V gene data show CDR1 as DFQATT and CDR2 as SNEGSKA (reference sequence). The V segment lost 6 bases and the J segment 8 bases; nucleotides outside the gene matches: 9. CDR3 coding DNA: TGCAGTGCCCATAGCGGGAGGGCCGCGTATGAGCAGTTCTTC. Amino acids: CSAHSGRAAYEQFF.

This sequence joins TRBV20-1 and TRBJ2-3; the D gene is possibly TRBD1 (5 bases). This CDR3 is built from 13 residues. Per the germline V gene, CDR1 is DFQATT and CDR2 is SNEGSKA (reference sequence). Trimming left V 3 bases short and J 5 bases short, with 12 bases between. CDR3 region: CSARRTHLDTQYF. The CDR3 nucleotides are TGCAGTGCTAGGAGGACACACCTAGATACGCAGTATTTT.

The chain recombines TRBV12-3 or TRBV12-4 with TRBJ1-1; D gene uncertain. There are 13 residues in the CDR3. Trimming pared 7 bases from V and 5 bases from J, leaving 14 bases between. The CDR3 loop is CASTPLGTTEAFF. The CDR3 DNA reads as TGTGCCAGCACCCCTCTAGGTACTACTGAAGCTTTCTTT.

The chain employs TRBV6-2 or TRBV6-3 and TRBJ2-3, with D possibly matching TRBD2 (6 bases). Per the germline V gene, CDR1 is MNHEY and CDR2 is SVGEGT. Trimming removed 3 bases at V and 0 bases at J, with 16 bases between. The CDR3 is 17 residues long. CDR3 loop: CASSYGEESTSTDTQYF. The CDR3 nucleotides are TGTGCCAGCAGTTATGGGGAGGAATCGACTAGCACAGATACGCAGTATTTT.

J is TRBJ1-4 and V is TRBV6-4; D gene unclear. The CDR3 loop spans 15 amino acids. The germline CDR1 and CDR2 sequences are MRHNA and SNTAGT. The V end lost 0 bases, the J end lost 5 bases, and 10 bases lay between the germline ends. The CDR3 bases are TGTGCCAGCAGTGACTCGGACGGCGGCAATGAAAAACTGTTTTTT. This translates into CASSDSDGGNEKLFF.

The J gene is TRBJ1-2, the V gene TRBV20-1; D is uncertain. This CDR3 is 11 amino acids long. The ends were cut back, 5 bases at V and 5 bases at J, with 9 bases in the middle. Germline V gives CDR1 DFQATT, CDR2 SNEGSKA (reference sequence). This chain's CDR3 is CSASDGYGYTF. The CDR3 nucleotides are TGCAGTGCTTCCGACGGTTATGGCTACACCTTC.

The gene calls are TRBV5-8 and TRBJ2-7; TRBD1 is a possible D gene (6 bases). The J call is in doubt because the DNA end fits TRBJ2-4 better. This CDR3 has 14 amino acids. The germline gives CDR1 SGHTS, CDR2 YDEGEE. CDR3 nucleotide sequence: TGTGCCAGCAGCTTGCCACAGGGTATCGACATTCAGTACTTC. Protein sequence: CASSLPQGIDIQYF.

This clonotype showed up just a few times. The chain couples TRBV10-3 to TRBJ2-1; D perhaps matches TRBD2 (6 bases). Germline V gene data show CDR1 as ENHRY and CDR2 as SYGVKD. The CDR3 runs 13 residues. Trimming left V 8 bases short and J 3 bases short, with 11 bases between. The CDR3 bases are TGTGCCATCCGAGGAGGGTTCTACAATGAGCAGTTCTTC. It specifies CAIRGGFYNEQFF.

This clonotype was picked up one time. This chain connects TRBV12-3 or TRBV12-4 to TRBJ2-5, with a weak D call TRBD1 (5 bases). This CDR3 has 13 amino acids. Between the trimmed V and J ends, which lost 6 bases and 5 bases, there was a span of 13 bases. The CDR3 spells CASSSRGSETQYF. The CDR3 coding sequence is TGTGCCAGCAGCTCTAGGGGTTCCGAGACCCAGTACTTC.

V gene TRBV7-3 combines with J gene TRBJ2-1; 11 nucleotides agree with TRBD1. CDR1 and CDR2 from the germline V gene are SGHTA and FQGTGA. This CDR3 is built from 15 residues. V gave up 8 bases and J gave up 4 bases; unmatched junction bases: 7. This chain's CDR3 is CASGSGQGAYNEQFF. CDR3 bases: TGTGCCAGCGGCTCCGGACAGGGGGCTTACAATGAGCAGTTCTTC. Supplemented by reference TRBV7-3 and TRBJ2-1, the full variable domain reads GAGVSQTPSNKVTEKGKYVELRCDPISGHTALYWYRQSLGQGPEFLIYFQGTGAADDSGLPNDRFFAVRPEGSVSTLKIQRTERGDSAVYLCASGSGQGAYNEQFFGPGTRLTVL.